This TCR beta chain was identified in a study of T cells in Graves' hyperthyroidism and ophthalmopathy. It was RNA transcripts that yielded the amplified TCR beta CDR3 regions. The HTBI primer set served for first-round RT-PCR of the TCR CDR3. From the multiplex PCR reads, TCRdb called clonotypes with MiXCR, one entry per CDR3 protein. This table has a few hundred thousand distinct CDR3 sequences, 12% to 15% appearing once. J gave up 12 bases and V 2 bases, and 10 bases lay outside the gene matches. CDR3 length: 14 residues. Germline V gives CDR1 LNHDA, CDR2 SQIVND (reference sequence). Source material: blood. The clonotype comes from a woman aged 40 to 50 with Graves' ophthalmopathy. This chain uses TRBV19 with TRBJ2-1; 7 bases map to TRBD2. CDR3 bases: TGTGCCAGTAGTATAATCGGACTAGAAAAGGGGCAGTTCTTC. Translation gives CASSIIGLEKGQFF.